Below, 18 T cell receptor beta chains from the same sample are listed, as sequenced in a study of identical twins. TCRdb passed the 5' RACE reads through MiXCR, listing each CDR3 protein once. The sample gives hundreds of thousands of distinct CDR3 sequences, 15% to 20% of which show up once; about an eighth is in the top ten. This same sample was also taken into another study, of T cells expressing NK-cell markers.

Sequenced material: PBMCs. These receptors all come from a woman younger than 30 in good health.

The chain recombines TRBV7-9 with TRBJ2-4; D not resolved. V lost 1 base and J 6 bases, leaving 10 bases between the germline ends. Germline loops: CDR1 SEHNR, CDR2 FQNEAQ (reference sequence). This CDR3 has 14 residues. The CDR3 sequence is CASSLDYGLNIQYF. In DNA, the CDR3 is TGTGCCAGCAGCTTAGATTACGGCCTAAACATTCAGTACTTC. Full variable domain (rest looked up from reference TRBV7-9 and TRBJ2-4): DTGVSQNPRHKITKRGQNVTFRCDPISEHNRLYWYRQTLGQGPEFLTYFQNEAQLEKSRLLSDRFSAERPKGSFSTLEIQRTEQGDSAMYLCASSLDYGLNIQYFGAGTRLSVL.

The sample holds a few counts of this clonotype. The chain recombines TRBV7-2 with TRBJ2-7; the D is unclear. The germline gives CDR1 SGHTA, CDR2 FQGNSA. This CDR3 has 12 residues. Trimming took 3 bases from V and 6 from J, leaving 9 bases between them. The CDR3 loop reads CASSLSLPEQYF. The CDR3 nucleotides are TGTGCCAGCAGCTTGAGCCTCCCCGAGCAGTACTTC.

This clonotype came up a few times. The gene calls are TRBV9 and TRBJ2-7; D remains ambiguous. Looked up from germline, CDR1 is SGDLS and CDR2 is YYNGEE. The CDR3 loop spans 13 amino acids. V was trimmed by 3 bases and J by 2 bases, leaving 9 bases between them. The CDR3 DNA reads as TGTGCCAGCAGCGGGGAAGGGCCCTACGAGCAGTACTTC. Amino acids: CASSGEGPYEQYF.

This clonotype was seen a handful of times. The rearrangement links TRBV11-2 to TRBJ2-1; TRBD2 aligns across 12 bases. From germline, CDR1 is SGHAT and CDR2 FQNNGV. With 5 bases clipped from V and 8 bases from J, the junction kept 4 bases outside the gene matches. The CDR3 is 14 amino acids. The CDR3 sequence is CASSPGLAGYEQFF. Written as DNA, the CDR3 is TGTGCCAGCAGCCCGGGACTAGCGGGTTATGAGCAGTTCTTC.

This clonotype showed up just a few times. The chain couples TRBV5-1 to TRBJ1-5; weak D call: TRBD1 (5 bases). The CDR3 has 15 residues. The V gene lost 0 bases and the J gene lost 1 base, with 8 bases spanning the gap. Germline loops: CDR1 SGHRS, CDR2 YFSETQ. The CDR3 reads CASSLGGLSNQPQHF. Written as DNA, the CDR3 is TGCGCCAGCAGCTTGGGGGGGTTAAGCAATCAGCCCCAGCATTTT. The full variable domain, with the rest looked up from reference TRBV5-1 and TRBJ1-5, is KAGVTQTPRYLIKTRGQQVTLSCSPISGHRSVSWYQQTPGQGLQFLFEYFSETQRNKGNFPGRFSGRQFSNSRSEMNVSTLELGDSALYLCASSLGGLSNQPQHFGDGTRLSIL.

The chain links TRBV12-3 or TRBV12-4 to TRBJ2-7; D not certain. V was trimmed by 7 bases and J by 5 bases, leaving 18 bases between them. CDR3 length: 14 residues. In DNA form, the CDR3 reads TGTGCCAGCACCCCCTCTCTACCCTCGGACGAGCAGTACTTC. This codes for CASTPSLPSDEQYF.

The gene calls are TRBV29-1 and TRBJ1-2; TRBD1 is a possible D gene (6 bases). Germline V gene lookup returns CDR1 SQVTM and CDR2 ANQGSEA. CDR3 length: 10 residues. Trimming removed 7 bases from V and 8 bases from J, with 11 bases in between. DNA for the CDR3: TGCAGCGCCGAACAGGGCGGCTACACCTTC. Encoded protein: CSAEQGGYTF.

The chain links TRBV27 to TRBJ2-5; D is perhaps TRBD2 (6 bases). The CDR3 runs 13 residues. V lost 4 bases and J 5 bases, leaving 11 bases between the germline ends. CDR1 and CDR2 (germline): MNHEY, SMNVEV (reference sequence). In DNA, the CDR3 is TGTGCCAGCAGTTCTGGGGAGGTGGAGACCCAGTACTTC. Its protein product is CASSSGEVETQYF.

This clonotype came up a few times. This chain connects TRBV29-1 to TRBJ2-1; 9 bases fit TRBD1. The germline gives CDR1 SQVTM, CDR2 ANQGSEA. J was trimmed by 0 bases and V by 6 bases; bases with no gene match: 15. There are 18 residues in the CDR3. CDR3 bases: TGCAGCGTCCTAAGTCCCGGGACAGGGTTCGGCTCCTACAATGAGCAGTTCTTC. This codes for CSVLSPGTGFGSYNEQFF.

Written as DNA, the CDR3 is TGTGCCAGCAGTCCCCGACAGGGCGGCGTGGAAAAACTGTTTTTT. Protein: CASSPRQGGVEKLFF. The V call is TRBV12-3 or TRBV12-4, the J call TRBJ1-4, with TRBD1 matching 7 bases. With V trimmed by 5 bases and J by 8 bases, 11 bases remained unmatched. There are 15 residues in the CDR3.

This chain's CDR3 is CSARRASGTYEQYF. CDR3 bases: TGCAGTGCTAGGCGGGCTAGCGGTACCTACGAGCAGTACTTC. The chain uses TRBV20-1 and TRBJ2-7; 7 bases are shared with TRBD2. V lost 3 bases, J lost 2 bases, and 7 bases stayed unmatched. CDR1 and CDR2 from the germline V gene are DFQATT and SNEGSKA (reference sequence). The CDR3 is made up of 14 amino acids.

This chain links TRBV10-3 with TRBJ2-7; TRBD2 is a possible D gene (5 bases). The CDR3 has 14 residues. The V gene lost 10 bases and the J gene lost 0 bases, with 16 bases spanning the gap. CDR1 is ENHRY and CDR2 is SYGVKD in the germline V gene. DNA for the CDR3: TGTGCCACCGAGGGCCGCCAAAGCTCCTACGAGCAGTACTTC. Translated, it gives CATEGRQSSYEQYF.

The table lists this clonotype with a few counts. The chain employs TRBV15 and TRBJ2-5; 9 nucleotides agree with TRBD1. In germline, CDR1 is LNHNV, CDR2 YYDKDF (reference sequence). V dropped 4 bases and J dropped 1; count of bases not matched to a gene: 7. CDR3 length: 16 residues. Here the CDR3 reads CATSILPTGGQETQYF. CDR3 in DNA: TGTGCCACCAGCATCCTTCCGACAGGGGGCCAAGAGACCCAGTACTTC.

The chain links TRBV20-1 to TRBJ2-3; either TRBD1 or TRBD2 may supply D (5 bases each). With 6 bases removed from V and 4 bases from J, the gap between germline ends came to 11 bases. Germline V gene sequence: CDR1 DFQATT, CDR2 SNEGSKA (reference sequence). This CDR3 comprises 12 residues. This CDR3 is CSATLGADTQYF. CDR3 sequence (DNA): TGCAGTGCCACCTTGGGGGCAGATACGCAGTATTTT.

V and J are TRBV6-5 and TRBJ2-6, with TRBD2 as a possible D gene (7 bases). Deletions cut 4 bases from V and 0 bases from J, with 19 bases between. CDR1 and CDR2 (germline): MNHEY, SVGAGI. This CDR3 contains 19 residues. The CDR3 spells CASSLWGGRASSGANVLTF. The DNA of the CDR3 is TGTGCCAGCAGTTTGTGGGGGGGCAGGGCCTCCTCTGGGGCCAACGTCCTGACTTTC.

The rearrangement links TRBV12-5 to TRBJ2-3; TRBD1 matches 10 bases. After removal of 4 bases from V and 4 bases from J, the junction contained 8 bases not matched to a gene. Germline CDR1 reads LGHNT; CDR2 reads FRNRAP. The CDR3 spans 16 residues. CDR3 loop: CASGSSGTGAPDTQYF. Written as DNA, the CDR3 is TGTGCTAGTGGTTCGTCCGGGACAGGGGCTCCAGATACGCAGTATTTT.

This clonotype was detected a few times. V and J are TRBV12-3 or TRBV12-4 and TRBJ1-6, with TRBD1 matching over 9 bases. The CDR3 covers 14 residues. V lost 4 bases to trimming and J lost 9 bases; unmatched junction nucleotides: 4. CDR3 DNA: TGTGCCAGCAGTTCACAGGGGGCGGGTTCACCCCTCCACTTT. Translated, it gives CASSSQGAGSPLHF.

The CDR3 DNA sequence: TGCGCCAGCAGCTTCCGCGAGCGAGCAGTTGAAGCTTTCTTT. Protein product: CASSFRERAVEAFF. The gene calls are TRBV5-1 and TRBJ1-1; no clear D. CDR3 length: 14 residues. V was pared by 2 bases and J by 7 bases, with 15 bases between. Looked up from germline, CDR1 is SGHRS and CDR2 is YFSETQ.